The 10 T cell receptor beta chains reported below all come from one sample, sequenced in a study of blood T cell repertoires in COVID-19. Only in-frame clones appear in the TCRdb table, and some are missing; sequencing was by immunoSEQ multiplex PCR. The repertoire holds about 49,000 clones, roughly 82% seen once, with more than 2.5% in the top ten. Sequenced sample: peripheral blood. The receptors shown here come from an older woman with acute or convalescent COVID-19.

This clone was observed a few times. This chain uses TRBV19 with TRBJ2-4; a possible D gene is TRBD2 (5 bases). CDR1 and CDR2 from the germline V gene are LNHDA and SQIVND (reference sequence). The CDR3 contains 15 residues. The V end was cut by 7 bases, the J end by 4 bases, with 17 bases between. In DNA form, the CDR3 reads TGTGCCAGTAAGAAAGCGGCTTCCAGGAAAAACATTCAGTACTTC. It translates to CASKKAASRKNIQYF.

V and J are TRBV5-1 and TRBJ2-1; 14 nucleotides agree with TRBD2. The germline gives CDR1 SGHRS, CDR2 YFSETQ. The CDR3 sequence is 17 residues long. After removal of 4 bases from V and 3 bases from J, the junction contained 6 bases not matched to a gene. The CDR3 region has the DNA TGCGCCAGCAGCACCGGGACTAGCGGGAGTTTCTACAATGAGCAGTTCTTC. This gives the protein CASSTGTSGSFYNEQFF.

The CDR3 coding sequence is TGTGCCAGCAGCTTCAAAAGCGGACTAGCCAAAAACATTCAGTACTTC. Protein: CASSFKSGLAKNIQYF. The V call is TRBV7-9, the J call TRBJ2-4; D might be TRBD2 (5 bases). Trimming pared 3 bases from V and 0 bases from J, leaving 12 bases between. The germline gives CDR1 SEHNR, CDR2 FQNEAQ (reference sequence). The CDR3 is 16 amino acids.

The CDR3 DNA reads TGCGCCAGCAGCCTGAGACTAGCGGGAAACTCTGGGGCCAACGTCCTGACTTTC. It codes for CASSLRLAGNSGANVLTF. The chain couples TRBV5-1 to TRBJ2-6, with 11 bases identical to TRBD2. V gave up 4 bases and J gave up 0 bases; unmatched junction bases: 6. CDR1 is SGHRS, CDR2 YFSETQ, per germline. The CDR3 totals 18 residues.

The chain couples TRBV19 to TRBJ2-7; 7 nucleotides align to TRBD2. The CDR3 spans 15 residues. V lost 3 bases and J lost 6; bases outside the gene matches: 11. The germline CDR1 and CDR2 sequences are LNHDA and SQIVND (reference sequence). The CDR3 sequence is CASSMRAGAGAEQYF. CDR3 in DNA: TGTGCCAGTAGTATGAGGGCGGGAGCGGGCGCCGAGCAGTACTTC.

The V call is TRBV7-9, the J call TRBJ1-2, with 9 nucleotides matching TRBD1. The germline gives CDR1 SEHNR, CDR2 FQNEAQ (reference sequence). The ends lost 1 base at V and 2 bases at J; junction bases unmatched: 2. This CDR3 spans 15 amino acids. CDR3 in DNA: TGTGCCAGCAGCTTAGGTGGGACAGGGAACTATGGCTACACCTTC. The encoded protein is CASSLGGTGNYGYTF.

The chain employs TRBV3-1 (or the pseudogene TRBV3-2) and TRBJ2-1; 11 nucleotides match TRBD2. The CDR3 length is 16 residues. In germline, CDR1 is LGHDT, CDR2 YNNKEL (reference sequence). V gave up 4 bases and J gave up 3 bases; unmatched junction bases: 5. The CDR3 DNA follows: TGTGCCAGCAGCCGAAGCCTAGCGGGAGGCTACAATGAGCAGTTCTTC. As protein: CASSRSLAGGYNEQFF.

V and J are TRBV30 and TRBJ1-1; maybe TRBD1 (5 bases). Trimming left V 3 bases short and J 0 bases short, with 11 bases between. Germline-derived CDR1 and CDR2 are GTSNPN and SVGIG (reference sequence). The CDR3 is made up of 14 amino acids. The chain's CDR3 is CAWSDDRLNTEAFF. In nucleotides, the CDR3 is TGTGCCTGGAGCGACGACAGACTGAACACTGAAGCTTTCTTT.

This chain joins TRBV2 and TRBJ2-1, with D unclear. The germline gives CDR1 SNHLY, CDR2 FYNNEI. Trimming pared 2 bases from V and 5 bases from J, leaving 4 bases between. The CDR3 totals 12 residues. The CDR3 region is CASSEYNNEQFF. In DNA form, the CDR3 reads TGTGCCAGCAGTGAATATAACAATGAGCAGTTCTTC.

The gene calls are TRBV2 and TRBJ1-2; tentative D call: TRBD1 (5 bases). Trimming left V 4 bases short and J 3 bases short, with 9 bases between. The germline gives CDR1 SNHLY, CDR2 FYNNEI. There are 13 residues in the CDR3. The CDR3 loop reads CASSGSRDYGYTF. CDR3 in DNA: TGTGCCAGCAGTGGAAGCAGGGACTATGGCTACACCTTC.